These 26 T cell receptor beta chains share one sample of origin, sequenced in a study of T cells in Graves' hyperthyroidism and ophthalmopathy. Amplified TCR beta CDR3 regions derived from RNA transcripts. When the TCR CDR3 underwent first-round RT-PCR, the HTBI primer set was used. TCRdb independently ran MiXCR on the multiplex PCR reads; one entry per CDR3 protein. The sample lists hundreds of thousands of distinct CDR3 sequences; about 16% were seen once. Sequencing used blood. The receptors stem from a woman in her twenties or thirties with Graves' hyperthyroidism.

The chain links TRBV5-5 to TRBJ1-5; D might be TRBD1 (5 bases). The CDR3 is made up of 16 amino acids. CDR1 and CDR2 (germline): SGHKS, YYEKEE (reference sequence). Between the trimmed V and J ends, which lost 0 bases and 5 bases, there was a span of 15 bases. The CDR3 is CASSLARRGGDQPQHF. In nucleotides, the CDR3 is TGTGCCAGCAGCTTGGCCCGACGGGGCGGGGATCAGCCCCAGCATTTT.

This clonotype showed up many times. V is TRBV7-9 and J is TRBJ2-1; the D is unclear. V was shortened by 3 bases and J by 8 bases, with 5 bases between the two germline ends. CDR3 length: 11 amino acids. Germline CDR1 SEHNR, CDR2 FQNEAQ (reference sequence). The DNA of the CDR3 is TGTGCCAGCAGCTTTATTCATGAGCAGTTCTTC. Amino acid sequence: CASSFIHEQFF.

Ten or more counts support this clonotype. The rearrangement links TRBV11-2 to TRBJ2-1; possible D gene TRBD2, 5 bases. The CDR3 runs 16 residues. CDR1 is SGHAT and CDR2 is FQNNGV in the germline V gene. Trimming took 0 bases from V and 4 from J, leaving 13 bases between them. The CDR3 protein is CASSLEGGPPYNEQFF. Here the CDR3 DNA reads TGTGCCAGCAGCTTAGAGGGCGGGCCCCCTTACAATGAGCAGTTCTTC.

The sample holds many counts of this clonotype. This chain joins TRBV20-1 and TRBJ2-7; possibly TRBD2 for D (5 bases). The CDR3 runs to 16 residues. CDR1 DFQATT and CDR2 SNEGSKA come from the germline V gene (reference sequence). The germline V and J ends were trimmed by 6 bases and 3 bases, with 24 bases remaining between them. CDR3 DNA: TGCAGTGCCACGTCGCCATTGTCCGGGGTTGGCTACGAGCAGTACTTC. This encodes CSATSPLSGVGYEQYF.

V is TRBV28 and J is TRBJ2-5, with D possibly being TRBD1 (5 bases). The V end lost 8 bases, the J end lost 2 bases, and 18 bases lay between the germline ends. CDR3 length: 15 residues. Germline lookup yields CDR1 MDHEN and CDR2 SYDVKM. In DNA, the CDR3 is TGTGCCAGCGAGGAAAGGGGCAGGGCACAAGAGACCCAGTACTTC. Translated: CASEERGRAQETQYF. The whole variable domain, remainder taken from reference TRBV28 and TRBJ2-5, is DVKVTQSSRYLVKRTGEKVFLECVQDMDHENMFWYRQDPGLGLRLIYFSYDVKMKEKGDIPEGYSVSREKKERFSLILESASTNQTSMYLCASEERGRAQETQYFGPGTRLLVL.

A few counts support this clonotype. This chain uses TRBV20-1 with TRBJ2-3; 7 bases map to TRBD1. The CDR3 totals 13 residues. Trimming removed 1 base from V and 4 bases from J; junction bases left unmatched: 2. The germline V gene has CDR1 DFQATT and CDR2 SNEGSKA (reference sequence). The CDR3 DNA follows: TGCAGTGCTAGAGGGGGGACAGCAGATACGCAGTATTTT. This gives the protein CSARGGTADTQYF.

This clonotype was counted ten times or more. The chain couples TRBV29-1 to TRBJ2-7, with D possibly being TRBD1 or TRBD2 (5 bases each). The CDR3 runs 14 residues. The germline gives CDR1 SQVTM, CDR2 ANQGSEA. Trimming stripped 4 bases from V and 6 bases from J, with 19 bases between. CDR3 amino acids: CSVAVGQGVGEQYF. CDR3 sequence (DNA): TGCAGCGTTGCGGTAGGGCAGGGAGTGGGCGAGCAGTACTTC.

The rearrangement joins TRBV10-3 to TRBJ1-2, with D possibly being TRBD1 (5 bases). CDR1 is ENHRY and CDR2 is SYGVKD in the germline V gene. This CDR3 comprises 18 residues. The V and J ends lost 3 bases and 8 bases respectively, with 28 bases between them. Here the CDR3 reads CAISDMKTGGALKEGYTF. CDR3 DNA: TGTGCCATCAGTGACATGAAGACGGGTGGGGCCCTCAAGGAGGGCTACACCTTC.

This clonotype was observed many times. This sequence joins TRBV3-1 and TRBJ2-5; TRBD1 agrees at 11 bases. The CDR3 is made up of 17 amino acids. Germline CDR1 is LGHDT and CDR2 is YNNKEL (reference sequence). V gave up 0 bases and J gave up 5 bases; unmatched junction bases: 8. The CDR3 loop reads CASSQDLRTGGGETQYF. The CDR3 DNA reads as TGTGCCAGCAGCCAAGATCTAAGGACAGGGGGCGGTGAGACCCAGTACTTC.

This clonotype has a count of ten or more. In DNA, the CDR3 is TGTGCCAGCAGTTCAGGGTTAGAGACCCAGTACTTC. This gives the protein CASSSGLETQYF. The rearrangement uses TRBV27 and TRBJ2-5, with a possible D match to TRBD1 (5 bases). The germline V gene encodes CDR1 MNHEY and CDR2 SMNVEV (reference sequence). The CDR3 is made up of 12 amino acids. V was shortened by 4 bases and J by 4 bases, with 7 bases between the two germline ends.

This clonotype was counted between two and nine times. V gene TRBV7-9 combines with J gene TRBJ1-5; D remains ambiguous. The ends were cut back, 1 base at V and 0 bases at J, with 7 bases in the middle. The germline gives CDR1 SEHNR, CDR2 FQNEAQ (reference sequence). This CDR3 spans 15 amino acids. The CDR3 region has the DNA TGTGCCAGCAGCTTAGGGGATGTTAGCAATCAGCCCCAGCATTTT. This codes for CASSLGDVSNQPQHF.

V is TRBV9 and J is TRBJ2-1; TRBD2 aligns across 8 bases. This CDR3 is built from 17 residues. V dropped 2 bases and J dropped 0; count of bases not matched to a gene: 7. CDR1 and CDR2 (germline): SGDLS, YYNGEE. CDR3 sequence reads: CASSVETSVSSYNEQFF. CDR3 in DNA: TGTGCCAGCAGCGTTGAGACTAGCGTAAGCTCCTACAATGAGCAGTTCTTC.

This clonotype was counted a few times. The V and J genes are TRBV15 and TRBJ2-2, with TRBD1 as a possible D gene (5 bases). The length of the CDR3 is 19 residues. Germline CDR1 reads LNHNV; CDR2 reads YYDKDF (reference sequence). The V and J ends lost 3 bases and 3 bases respectively, with 23 bases between them. Here the CDR3 reads CATSRSYRGQRWDTGELFF. Here the CDR3 DNA reads TGTGCCACCAGCAGGTCGTATAGGGGCCAAAGGTGGGACACCGGGGAGCTGTTTTTT.

In its sample, this clonotype was seen a few times. The V gene is TRBV4-1, the J gene TRBJ2-3; D unresolved. There are 16 residues in the CDR3. Germline CDR1 MGHRA, CDR2 YSYEKL. The V gene lost 0 bases and the J gene lost 2 bases, with 12 bases spanning the gap. The CDR3 bases are TGCGCCAGCAGCCAAGATTTTGGCGGAAACACAGATACGCAGTATTTT. The encoded protein is CASSQDFGGNTDTQYF.

This clonotype was recorded at least ten times. The rearrangement uses TRBV27 and TRBJ2-7; D gene unclear. V was cut by 2 bases and J by 0 bases, with 11 bases left in between. The length of the CDR3 is 15 residues. CDR1 is MNHEY and CDR2 is SMNVEV in the germline V gene (reference sequence). The CDR3: CASSLTRNPSYEQYF. DNA for the CDR3: TGTGCCAGCAGTTTAACCCGGAATCCCTCCTACGAGCAGTACTTC.

In its sample, this clonotype was seen a few times. The chain carries TRBV6-4 and TRBJ2-1; TRBD2 matches 7 bases. This CDR3 comprises 15 residues. Germline values: CDR1 MRHNA, CDR2 SNTAGT. V was pared by 0 bases and J by 3 bases, with 2 bases of the junction left unmatched. CDR3 protein: CASSDSASGYNEQFF. CDR3 DNA sequence: TGTGCCAGCAGTGACTCGGCTAGCGGCTACAATGAGCAGTTCTTC.

This clonotype was observed a few times. V is TRBV27 and J is TRBJ1-3; TRBD1 matches 8 bases. Germline V gene sequence: CDR1 MNHEY, CDR2 SMNVEV (reference sequence). V was clipped by 5 bases and J by 2 bases; unmatched bases: 11. This CDR3 has 17 residues. The CDR3, as DNA: TGTGCCAGCAGTCCCTGGACAGGGACGAAGACTGGAAACACCATATATTTT. This translates into CASSPWTGTKTGNTIYF.

The chain combines TRBV7-9 with TRBJ1-1; TRBD1 aligns across 8 bases. The J segment lost 8 bases and the V segment lost 6 bases, leaving 8 bases of the junction unmatched. CDR1 and CDR2 (germline): SEHNR, FQNEAQ (reference sequence). The CDR3 consists of 13 residues. CDR3 residues: CASSPTGAGEAFF. CDR3 nucleotide sequence: TGTGCCAGCAGTCCGACAGGGGCCGGAGAAGCTTTCTTT.

This clonotype was recorded many times. CDR3 sequence: CASSAGLAGLNNEQFF. Here the CDR3 DNA reads TGTGCCAGCAGCGCGGGACTAGCGGGACTCAACAATGAGCAGTTCTTC. The rearrangement links TRBV7-3 to TRBJ2-1; 13 bases agree with TRBD2. Germline loops: CDR1 SGHTA, CDR2 FQGTGA. This CDR3 is built from 16 residues. J was trimmed by 5 bases and V by 5 bases; bases with no gene match: 6.

This clonotype was detected a few times. The rearrangement uses TRBV20-1 and TRBJ1-2; possibly TRBD1 for D (5 bases). The length of the CDR3 is 14 residues. The V end lost 6 bases, the J end lost 2 bases, and 16 bases lay between the germline ends. Germline CDR1 DFQATT, CDR2 SNEGSKA (reference sequence). CDR3 protein: CSANSGTDNYGYTF. CDR3 in DNA: TGCAGTGCCAACTCCGGGACCGACAACTATGGCTACACCTTC.

Ten or more counts support this clonotype. This chain connects TRBV6-1 to TRBJ2-3, with TRBD2 identical over 9 bases. The CDR3 spans 15 residues. Trimming took 5 bases from V and 6 from J; bases not matched to a gene: 9. CDR1 is MNHNS, CDR2 SASEGT, per germline. Written as DNA, the CDR3 is TGTGCCAGCAGTTATTTAGCGGGGGAGCTCGATACGCAGTATTTT. It encodes CASSYLAGELDTQYF.

This clonotype was seen only a few times. The CDR3 sequence: CASRTGETGELFF. In DNA form, the CDR3 reads TGTGCCAGCAGGACAGGGGAAACCGGGGAGCTGTTTTTT. V gene TRBV27 combines with J gene TRBJ2-2; 8 bases agree with TRBD1. The V segment lost 6 bases and the J segment 5 bases; nucleotides outside the gene matches: 2. CDR3 length: 13 amino acids. CDR1 is MNHEY, CDR2 SMNVEV, per germline (reference sequence).

This clonotype was observed many times. This chain connects TRBV20-1 to TRBJ2-7; D could derive from TRBD1 or TRBD2 (6 bases each). Germline lookup yields CDR1 DFQATT and CDR2 SNEGSKA (reference sequence). The CDR3 loop spans 14 amino acids. The ends were cut back, 6 bases at V and 4 bases at J, with 19 bases in the middle. The CDR3: CSAPRQAGGYEQYF. DNA for the CDR3: TGCAGTGCCCCACGACAGGCCGGAGGGTACGAGCAGTACTTC.

Comments on this clonotype: The junction shows a germline mismatch at one end, possibly a read error. This chain joins TRBV18 and TRBJ2-7; TRBD1 is a possible D gene (6 bases). The CDR3 is made up of 13 amino acids. CDR1 KGHSH and CDR2 LQKENI come from the germline V gene. CDR3 coding DNA: TGTGCCAACTCACCAGACAGGTCCTACGAGCAGTACTTC. Amino acids: CANSPDRSYEQYF.

With regard to this clonotype: A junction boundary mismatches the germline segment, possibly from a read error. The chain carries TRBV7-6 and TRBJ1-2; no firm D call. Per the germline V gene, CDR1 is SGHVS and CDR2 is FNYEAQ. This CDR3 is built from 15 residues. The CDR3 DNA reads TGTGCCAGCAGCTTAGGTAGCCGGGCTAGCTATGGCCACACCTTC. It yields the protein CASSLGSRASYGHTF.

This clonotype was counted many times. V gene TRBV12-3 or TRBV12-4 combines with J gene TRBJ2-5, with 11 bases identical to TRBD2. The CDR3 has 17 residues. V lost 5 bases, J lost 2 bases, and 10 bases stayed unmatched. CDR3 nucleotides: TGTGCCAGCAGTATCCCTCGAGGGACTAGCGGACAAGAGACCCAGTACTTC. It translates to CASSIPRGTSGQETQYF.